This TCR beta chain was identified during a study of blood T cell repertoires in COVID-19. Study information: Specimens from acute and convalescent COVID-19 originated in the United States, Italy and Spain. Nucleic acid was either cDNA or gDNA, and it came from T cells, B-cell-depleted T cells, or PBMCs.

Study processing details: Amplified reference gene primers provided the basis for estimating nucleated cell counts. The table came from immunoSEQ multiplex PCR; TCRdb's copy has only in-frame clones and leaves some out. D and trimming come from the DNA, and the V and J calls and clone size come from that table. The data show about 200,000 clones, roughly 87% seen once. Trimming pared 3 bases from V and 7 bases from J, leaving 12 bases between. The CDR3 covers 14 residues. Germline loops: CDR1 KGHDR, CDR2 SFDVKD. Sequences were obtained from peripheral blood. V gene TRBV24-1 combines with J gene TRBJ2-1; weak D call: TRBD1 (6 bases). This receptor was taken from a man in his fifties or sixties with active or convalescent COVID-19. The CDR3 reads CATSDNSRGNEQFF. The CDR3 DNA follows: TGTGCCACCAGTGATAACTCGAGGGGGAATGAGCAGTTCTTC.